A single sample gave rise to the 8 T cell receptor beta chains below, sequenced in a study of T cells in Graves' hyperthyroidism and ophthalmopathy. It was RNA transcripts that yielded the amplified TCR beta CDR3 regions. A first-round RT-PCR of the TCR CDR3 used the HTBI primer set. TCRdb ran MiXCR on the multiplex PCR reads and lists one entry per CDR3 protein. The data show approximately 360,000 distinct CDR3 sequences, 15% to 19% seen once. The sample taken for sequencing was blood. These receptor sequences come from a woman younger than 35 with Graves' hyperthyroidism that later progressed to Graves' ophthalmopathy.

In its sample, this clonotype was seen a few times. The rearrangement uses TRBV5-1 and TRBJ2-7; TRBD2 aligns across 8 bases. With 0 bases clipped from V and 6 bases from J, the junction kept 11 bases outside the gene matches. The CDR3 consists of 16 residues. CDR1 is SGHRS, CDR2 YFSETQ, per germline. CDR3: CASSLGGGTSISEQYF. CDR3 nucleotides: TGCGCCAGCAGCTTGGGGGGGGGGACTAGTATCTCCGAGCAGTACTTC.

This clonotype was seen ten or more times. Written as DNA, the CDR3 is TGTGCCAGCATGGTGGGACAGGGGGGACTAGCGGGATCCAATGAGCAGTTCTTC. Protein product: CASMVGQGGLAGSNEQFF. The chain has TRBV27 and TRBJ2-1, with 13 nucleotides matching TRBD2. Germline CDR1 and CDR2: MNHEY and SMNVEV (reference sequence). Losses at the gene ends were 7 bases for V and 6 bases for J; bases not matched to a gene: 15. The CDR3 covers 18 residues.

The rearrangement joins TRBV5-4 to TRBJ1-6; perhaps TRBD1 as D (6 bases). Germline CDR1 is SGHNT and CDR2 is YYREEE (reference sequence). Between the trimmed V and J ends, which lost 2 bases and 0 bases, there was a span of 18 bases. The CDR3 consists of 19 residues. The CDR3 loop reads CASSFRTGPGGSYNSPLHF. CDR3 coding DNA: TGTGCCAGCAGCTTTAGAACAGGGCCGGGGGGCTCCTATAATTCACCCCTCCACTTT.

This clonotype was seen more than once but under ten times. V is TRBV6-2 or TRBV6-3 and J is TRBJ1-6, with 7 bases fitting TRBD1. The junction had 7 bases not matched to a gene; V was cut back by 10 bases and J by 10 bases. Looked up from germline, CDR1 is MNHEY and CDR2 is SVGEGT. The CDR3 is made up of 12 amino acids. The CDR3 DNA is TGTGCCACCGGGACAGTAAGGTCACCCCTCCACTTT. It specifies CATGTVRSPLHF.

The table lists this clonotype with a count of one. In this CDR3 the conserved last residue, phenylalanine or tryptophan, is missing, so a read error is likely. This rearrangement joins TRBV3-1 to TRBJ2-7; TRBD1 agrees at 11 bases. CDR1 and CDR2 from the germline V gene are LGHDT and YNNKEL (reference sequence). CDR3 length: 16 residues. This CDR3 reads CTSSQEGWTGGGEQYL. CDR3 coding DNA: TGTACCAGCAGCCAAGAGGGGTGGACAGGGGGCGGCGAGCAGTACCTC.

There are many counts of this clonotype. The chain links TRBV11-2 to TRBJ1-2, with D possibly TRBD1 on 5 matching bases. The V gene lost 2 bases and the J gene lost 2 bases, with 12 bases spanning the gap. This CDR3 is 15 amino acids long. The germline V gene encodes CDR1 SGHAT and CDR2 FQNNGV. CDR3 amino acids: CASSLKRGANYGYTF. The CDR3 region has the DNA TGTGCCAGCAGCTTAAAAAGGGGCGCGAACTATGGCTACACCTTC.

This clonotype appeared a few times. This chain joins TRBV9 and TRBJ2-7, with 13 bases fitting TRBD2. The CDR3 is 15 residues long. CDR1 is SGDLS and CDR2 is YYNGEE in the germline V gene. The ends lost 0 bases at V and 3 bases at J; junction bases unmatched: 0. CDR3 DNA sequence: TGTGCCAGCAGCGTAGGACTAGCGGGAGGCTACGAGCAGTACTTC. Translated: CASSVGLAGGYEQYF. The variable domain in full, with the rest retrieved from reference TRBV9 and TRBJ2-7, is DSGVTQTPKHLITATGQRVTLRCSPRSGDLSVYWYQQSLDQGLQFLIQYYNGEERAKGNILERFSAQQFPDLHSELNLSSLELGDSALYFCASSVGLAGGYEQYFGPGTRLTVT.

At least ten counts were recorded for this clonotype. The genes are TRBV27 and TRBJ2-3; 13 bases are a match to TRBD2. V lost 5 bases to trimming and J lost 3 bases; unmatched junction nucleotides: 5. The length of the CDR3 is 16 residues. Germline loops: CDR1 MNHEY, CDR2 SMNVEV (reference sequence). CDR3 DNA sequence: TGTGCCAGCAGTGGGGGACTAGCGGGGATTACAGATACGCAGTATTTT. This translates into CASSGGLAGITDTQYF.